This T cell receptor (beta chain) was profiled in a study of early T cells in non-severe SARS-CoV-2 infection. Turning to the study itself: Sequencing targeted bulk RNA from unsorted whole blood, leaving chains unpaired.

Individual cDNA molecules received unique molecular identifiers during library preparation. MiXCR, run by TCRdb on the 5' RACE reads, gives a single entry per CDR3 protein. The profile shows over 25,000 distinct CDR3 sequences, 5.7% of them singletons. This clonotype appeared a few times. The sequence derives from an adult who was a healthcare worker with PCR-confirmed SARS-CoV-2 infection or an uninfected control (not recorded which). Sequenced input: whole blood.

CDR3 residues: CASSVVGGTDTQYF. The CDR3 DNA sequence: TGTGCCAGCAGCGTAGTGGGAGGCACAGATACGCAGTATTTT. The rearrangement links TRBV9 to TRBJ2-3; D may be TRBD2 (5 bases). Germline V gene lookup returns CDR1 SGDLS and CDR2 YYNGEE. The CDR3 runs to 14 residues. V lost 0 bases and J 1 base, leaving 6 bases between the germline ends.